This is a list of T cell receptor beta chains from one sample in a study of cytomegalovirus exposure and HLA in healthy donors. Measured with immunoSEQ multiplex PCR; TCRdb has only the in-frame clones, and not every one. The data contain some 89,000 clones, about three quarters of them singletons. Material for sequencing was PBMCs. All receptors come from a man in his 60s in good health and CMV-seronegative. Both conserved end residues are part of each CDR3. D genes are given only for firm matches. Clone sizes are given selectively: once, few, many, or a class where the clone is expanded.

D | J | V | size | CDR3 | DNA
TRBD1 | TRBJ1-5 | TRBV7-8 | . | CASSLVQGGVGPQHF | TGTGCCAGCAGCTTAGTACAGGGGGGGGTGGGGCCCCAGCATTTT
. | TRBJ2-7 | TRBV2 | . | CASSEGRREYF | TGTGCCAGCAGTGAGGGTCGGAGAGAGTACTTC
TRBD2 | TRBJ2-1 | TRBV6-5 | . | CASGRAGGQNEQFF | TGTGCCAGCGGACGAGCGGGAGGGCAAAATGAGCAGTTCTTC
. | TRBJ2-7 | TRBV2 | . | CASSPLRGSSYEQYF | TGTGCCAGCAGCCCCCTCAGAGGGAGCTCCTACGAGCAGTACTTC
TRBD2 | TRBJ2-7 | TRBV7-8 | . | CASSPGLAISYEQYF | TGTGCCAGCAGCCCAGGACTAGCGATCTCCTACGAGCAGTACTTC
TRBD1 | TRBJ1-4 | TRBV15 | once | CATSRDRGREKLFF | TGTGCCACCAGCAGGGACAGGGGGCGAGAAAAACTGTTTTTT
. | TRBJ2-2 | TRBV13 | . | CASTPSGVRTGELFF | TGTGCCAGCACCCCTTCGGGGGTGCGGACCGGGGAGCTGTTTTTT
. | TRBJ2-3 | TRBV11-2 | . | CASTRLPDTQYF | TGTGCCAGCACCCGTCTCCCGGATACGCAGTATTTT
. | TRBJ1-6 | TRBV6-5 | . | CASSYGGSNSPLHF | TGTGCCAGCAGTTACGGAGGGAGCAATTCACCCCTCCACTTT
. | TRBJ2-5 | TRBV4-3 | . | CASSLRRGGRAGETQYF | TGCGCCAGCAGCCTCAGGCGAGGGGGACGGGCGGGAGAGACCCAGTACTTC
. | TRBJ2-7 | TRBV19 | . | CASADRSNSEQYF | TGTGCCAGTGCTGACAGGTCCAATTCCGAGCAGTACTTC
TRBD1 | TRBJ1-6 | TRBV7-8 | few | CASSPRRPGQVNSPLHF | TGTGCCAGCAGCCCTAGACGACCGGGACAGGTTAATTCACCCCTCCACTTT
TRBD2 | TRBJ2-3 | TRBV10-2 | few | CASRTSGADTQYF | TGCGCCAGCAGGACTAGCGGTGCAGATACGCAGTATTTT
. | TRBJ2-1 | TRBV2 | . | CASSESVAGDLRSNEQFF | TGTGCCAGCAGTGAATCGGTAGCCGGAGACCTTCGTTCCAATGAGCAGTTCTTC
. | TRBJ2-1 | TRBV19 | . | CASSIDWQDYNEQFF | TGTGCCAGTAGTATAGATTGGCAGGACTACAATGAGCAGTTCTTC
. | TRBJ2-2 | TRBV4-3 | few | CASSQSRGRTGELFF | TGCGCCAGCAGCCAATCCAGGGGGAGGACCGGGGAGCTGTTTTTT
. | TRBJ1-2 | TRBV29-1 | . | CSVDHFNYGYTF | TGCAGCGTTGACCATTTTAACTATGGCTACACCTTC
. | TRBJ1-4 | TRBV2 | . | CASSDNAVKLFF | TGTGCCAGCAGTGACAATGCGGTAAAACTGTTTTTT
. | TRBJ2-1 | TRBV27 | . | CASSSQANEQFF | TGTGCCAGCAGTTCTCAGGCTAATGAGCAGTTCTTC
TRBD1 | TRBJ1-2 | TRBV7-9 | . | CASSHIGQGSGYTF | TGTGCCAGCAGCCACATCGGACAGGGTAGTGGCTACACCTTC
. | TRBJ1-1 | TRBV6-5 | few | CASSLSRLNTEAFF | TGTGCCAGCAGTTTGTCTAGGCTGAACACTGAAGCTTTCTTT
. | TRBJ2-5 | TRBV23-1 | . | CATEGLTQETQYF | TGCGCCACCGAGGGCCTCACGCAAGAGACCCAGTACTTC
TRBD2 | TRBJ2-1 | TRBV6-1 | once | CASGASGGPYEQFF | TGTGCCAGCGGGGCTAGCGGGGGGCCCTATGAGCAGTTCTTC